Listed below are T cell receptor beta chains from one sample, sequenced in a study of T-cell memory formation after mild COVID-19. In TCRdb, the 5' RACE reads were re-called with MiXCR into one record per CDR3 protein. This table holds 300,000 or so distinct CDR3 sequences, around a sixth found once. Source material: PBMCs or a T cell subset sorted from them (not recorded which). These receptors all stem from a man aged 18 to 30 who had mild COVID-19 (a few samples of this study predate the infection). Cell type and time point are not known. Each CDR3 is given without its conserved first and last residue.

>TRBJ1-5|TRBV4-1|11
ASSQRLDQPQH
>TRBJ1-1|TRBV20-1|12
SASETHGNTEAF
>TRBJ1-3|TRBV20-1|14
SARDPGQGVGNTIY
>TRBJ2-5|TRBV2|13
ASSVPALGGETQY
>TRBJ2-1|TRBV4-2|12
ASSQLTSGGEQF
>TRBJ2-7|TRBV12-3/TRBV12-4|12
ASSFTGGRDEQY
>TRBJ2-4|TRBV20-1|15
SASPGSRLRAKNIQY
>TRBJ2-5|TRBV7-2|13
ASSYRRSPQETQY
>TRBJ1-6|TRBV7-8|11
ASSLSRASPLH
>TRBJ1-3|TRBV5-1|13
ASSGGLGTGNTIY
>TRBJ2-7|TRBV20-1|14
SARARLAGALYEQY
>TRBJ1-5|TRBV6-5|11
ASSYRRGQPQH
>TRBJ2-5|TRBV12-3/TRBV12-4|11
ASSRSGSATQY
>TRBJ2-3|TRBV2|11
AGRGGNTDTQY
>TRBJ1-2|TRBV5-1|10
ASSHENYGYT
>TRBJ1-4|TRBV7-2|11
ASHRGTNEKLF
>TRBJ2-1|TRBV6-2/TRBV6-3|14
ASTRLEGQPYNEQF
>TRBJ1-2|TRBV27|14
ASTPSWGGGNYGYT
>TRBJ1-6|TRBV7-2|12
ASSLMGVSSPLH
>TRBJ2-3|TRBV12-3/TRBV12-4|12
ASSHQDATDTQY
>TRBJ1-2|TRBV5-1|13
ASSPSGPQGDGYT
>TRBJ2-1|TRBV20-1|10
SAPTSPNEQF
>TRBJ2-2|TRBV24-1|14
ATGVSGHSNTGELF
>TRBJ2-3|TRBV7-3|12
ASSIAGGTDTQY
>TRBJ1-1|TRBV7-9|14
ASSPRQGTGNTEAF
>TRBJ1-3|TRBV5-1|13
ASSARQSSGNTIY